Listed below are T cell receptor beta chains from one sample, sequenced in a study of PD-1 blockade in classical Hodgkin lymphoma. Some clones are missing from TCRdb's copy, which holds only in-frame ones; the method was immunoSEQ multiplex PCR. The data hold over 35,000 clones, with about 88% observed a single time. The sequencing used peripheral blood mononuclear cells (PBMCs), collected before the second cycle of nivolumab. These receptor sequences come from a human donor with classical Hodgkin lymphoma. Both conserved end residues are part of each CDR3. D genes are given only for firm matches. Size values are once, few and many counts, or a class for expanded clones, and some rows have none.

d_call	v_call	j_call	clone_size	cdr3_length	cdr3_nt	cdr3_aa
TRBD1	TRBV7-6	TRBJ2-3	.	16	TGTGCCAGCAGCTTAGAGGGGAAGGGGGCGCGAGATACGCAGTATTTT	CASSLEGKGARDTQYF
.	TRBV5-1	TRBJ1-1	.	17	TGCGCCAGCAGCTTAGTCGCCCCCGCCGGGCCGTCGGAGGGAGCTTTCTTT	CASSLVAPAGPSEGAFF
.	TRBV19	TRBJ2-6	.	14	TGTGCCAGTAGTCTACCCTCTGGGGCCAACGTCCTGACTTTC	CASSLPSGANVLTF
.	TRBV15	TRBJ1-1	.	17	TGTGCCACCAGCAGAGGTGGAATACAGGGAGTGATCACTGAAGCTTTCTTT	CATSRGGIQGVITEAFF
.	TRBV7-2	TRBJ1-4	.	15	TGTGCCAGCAGCTTAGACTCCGCAACTAATGAAAAACTGTTTTTT	CASSLDSATNEKLFF
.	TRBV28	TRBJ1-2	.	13	TGTGCCAGCAGTTTAATAAACTACCGGGGCTACACCTTC	CASSLINYRGYTF
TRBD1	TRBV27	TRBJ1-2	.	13	TGTGCCAGCAGTGTCCGGGACAGCTATGGCTACACCTTC	CASSVRDSYGYTF
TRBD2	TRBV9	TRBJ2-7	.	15	TGTGCCAGCAGCGTGACTAGCGGCTTCTCCTATGAGCAGTACTTC	CASSVTSGFSYEQYF
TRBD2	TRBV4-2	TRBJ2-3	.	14	TGTGCCAGCAGCCAGACGGGAGGGCCAAATACGCAGTATTTT	CASSQTGGPNTQYF
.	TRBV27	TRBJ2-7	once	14	TGTGCCAGCAGTTTAACGGGAGCTGGGGACGAGCAGTACTTC	CASSLTGAGDEQYF
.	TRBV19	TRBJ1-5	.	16	TGTGCCAGTAGTGGCCCCCCAGAGAGAGTCAATCAGCCCCAGCATTTT	CASSGPPERVNQPQHF
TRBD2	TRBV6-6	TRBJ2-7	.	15	TGTGCCAGCAGACAACTAGCGGGATACACCTACGAGCAGTACTTC	CASRQLAGYTYEQYF
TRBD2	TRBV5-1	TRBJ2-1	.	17	TGCGCCAGCAGCCTGAGGCTAGCGGGGGGAGAGTGGAATGAGCAGTTCTTC	CASSLRLAGGEWNEQFF
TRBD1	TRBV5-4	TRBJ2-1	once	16	TGTGCCAGCAGCTTGGCCGAGACAGGGGGCTACAATGAGCAGTTCTTC	CASSLAETGGYNEQFF
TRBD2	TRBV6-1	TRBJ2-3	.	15	TGTGCCACTCAGACTAGCGGGGGCCAGCCCGATACGCAGTATTTT	CATQTSGGQPDTQYF
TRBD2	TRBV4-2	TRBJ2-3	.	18	TGTGCCAGCAGCCAAGACCCAGCGGGAGGGGGGAGCACAGATACGCAGTATTTT	CASSQDPAGGGSTDTQYF
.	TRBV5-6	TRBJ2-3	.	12	TGTGCCAGCAGCTTGGCCGAAGATACGCAGTATTTT	CASSLAEDTQYF
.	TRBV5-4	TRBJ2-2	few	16	TGTGCCAGCAGCTTGGGTGTGGCGATGAACACCGGGGAGCTGTTTTTT	CASSLGVAMNTGELFF
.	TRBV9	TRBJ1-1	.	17	TGTGCCAGCAGCGTAGACCCCACTACAGGAGTGAACACTGAAGCTTTCTTT	CASSVDPTTGVNTEAFF
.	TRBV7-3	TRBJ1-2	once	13	TGTGCCAGCAGCCACGATCTACTAATTGGCTACACCTTC	CASSHDLLIGYTF
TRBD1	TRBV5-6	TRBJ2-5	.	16	TGTGCCAGCAGCTTGGTGCAGGGGGAGCCCCAAGAGACCCAGTACTTC	CASSLVQGEPQETQYF
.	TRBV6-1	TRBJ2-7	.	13	TGTGCCAGCAGTGAACACGGACCATACGAGCAGTACTTC	CASSEHGPYEQYF
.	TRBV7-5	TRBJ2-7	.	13	TGTGTCAGAAGCTTAAGGGGCTATTACGAGCAGTACTTC	CVRSLRGYYEQYF
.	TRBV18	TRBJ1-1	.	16	TGTGCCAGCTCACTTAATCACGGGACGGTGAACACTGAAGCTTTCTTT	CASSLNHGTVNTEAFF
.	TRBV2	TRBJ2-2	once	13	TGTGCCAGCAGTGAAGACAACACCGGGGAGCTGTTTTTT	CASSEDNTGELFF
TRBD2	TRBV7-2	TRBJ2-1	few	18	TGTGCCAGCAGCTTAGGGGGGACCAGCGGGAACACAATGAGCAGGCAGTTCTTC	CASSLGGTSGNTMSRQFF
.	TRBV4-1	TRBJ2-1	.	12	TGCGCCAGCGGGGGCTCCAAGAATGAGCAGTTCTTC	CASGGSKNEQFF
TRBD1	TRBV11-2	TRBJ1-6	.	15	TGTGCCAGCAGCTTAGGTGGACAGGTTAATTCACCCCTCCACTTT	CASSLGGQVNSPLHF
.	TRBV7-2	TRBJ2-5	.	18	TGTGCCAGCAGCTCCGCTCCGACTAGTCTGATTTGGGGAGAGACCCAGTACTTC	CASSSAPTSLIWGETQYF
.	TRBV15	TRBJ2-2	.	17	TGTGCCACCAGCAGCCCCGCGGCCAGCCTGAAGACCGGGGAGCTGTTTTTT	CATSSPAASLKTGELFF
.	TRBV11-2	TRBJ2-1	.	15	TGTGCCAGCAGCTTATACGGGGAAGATTACAATGAGCAGTTCTTC	CASSLYGEDYNEQFF
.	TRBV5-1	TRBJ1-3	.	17	TGCGCCAGCAGCTTCCAAGGACGGACCTTCTCTGGAAACACCATATATTTT	CASSFQGRTFSGNTIYF
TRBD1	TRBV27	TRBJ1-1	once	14	TGTGCCAGCAGATACAGGGGGCAGAAAACTGAAGCTTTCTTT	CASRYRGQKTEAFF
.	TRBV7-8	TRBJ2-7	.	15	TGTGCCAGCAGGCGACAAGGGGATGCGACCTACGAGCAGTACTTC	CASRRQGDATYEQYF
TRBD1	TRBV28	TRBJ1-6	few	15	TGTGCCAGCAGTTTAGCGACAGGGGGCTATTCACCCCTCCACTTT	CASSLATGGYSPLHF
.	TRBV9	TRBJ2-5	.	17	TGTGCCAGCAGCCCCTCCCATGCGGGGATTAGAGGAGAGACCCAGTACTTC	CASSPSHAGIRGETQYF
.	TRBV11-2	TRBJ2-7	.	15	TGTGCCAGCAGCCCAGAGGGCCCTAGCTCCTACGAGCAGTACTTC	CASSPEGPSSYEQYF
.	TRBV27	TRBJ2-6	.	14	TGTGCCAGCAGTTTCAGCTCTGGGGCCAACGTCCTGACTTTC	CASSFSSGANVLTF
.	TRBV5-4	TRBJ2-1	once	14	TGTGCCAGCAGCTTAGGAGGGAAGGTCTATGAGCAGTTCTTC	CASSLGGKVYEQFF
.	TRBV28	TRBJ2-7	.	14	TGTGCCAGCAGTTTAAGTGGGGGATCCACCCAGCAGTACTTC	CASSLSGGSTQQYF
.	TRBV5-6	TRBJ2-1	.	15	TGTGCCAGCAGCTTCGGGACTTCCTCCTACAATGAGCAGTTCTTC	CASSFGTSSYNEQFF
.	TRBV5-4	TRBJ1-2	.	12	TGTGCCAGCAGCTTGAGGGGGGACGGCTACACCTTC	CASSLRGDGYTF
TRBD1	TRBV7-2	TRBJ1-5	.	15	TGTGCCAGCAGCTTCGGACAGGGGGGTAATCAGCCCCAGCATTTT	CASSFGQGGNQPQHF
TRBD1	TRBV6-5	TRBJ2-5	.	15	TGTGCCAGCAGTTACTCGGGGACAGCCCAAGAGACCCAGTACTTC	CASSYSGTAQETQYF
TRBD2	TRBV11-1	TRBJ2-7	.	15	TGTGCCAGCAGCTTAAGCGGGGGGCCTTCCTACGAGCAGTACTTC	CASSLSGGPSYEQYF
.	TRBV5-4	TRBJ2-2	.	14	TGTGCCAGCAGCTTGGAGGGGGGCTTCGGGGAGCTGTTTTTT	CASSLEGGFGELFF